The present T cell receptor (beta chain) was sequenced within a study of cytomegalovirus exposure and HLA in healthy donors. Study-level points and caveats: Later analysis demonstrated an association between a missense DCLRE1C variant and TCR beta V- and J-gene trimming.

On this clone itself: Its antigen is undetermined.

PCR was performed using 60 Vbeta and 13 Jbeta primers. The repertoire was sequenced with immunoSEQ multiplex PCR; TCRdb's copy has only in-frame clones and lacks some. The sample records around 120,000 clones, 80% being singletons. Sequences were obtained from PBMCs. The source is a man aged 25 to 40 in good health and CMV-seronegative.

CDR3 bases: TGTGCCAGTAGTATCCGGGTAGGACAAGCCTCTGGAAACACCATATATTTT. Translation gives CASSIRVGQASGNTIYF. This sequence joins TRBV19 and TRBJ1-3, with D possibly being TRBD1 (5 bases). This CDR3 has 17 amino acids. Trimming stripped 3 bases from V and 0 bases from J, with 15 bases between. Germline V lookup: CDR1 LNHDA, CDR2 SQIVND (reference sequence).